The clone carrying this T cell receptor beta chain was found a few times. This sample stems from a study of blood T cell repertoires in COVID-19. Repertoires were generated with immunoSEQ multiplex PCR, while TCRdb's copy carries only in-frame clones and drops some. Of approximately 210,000 clones in the sample, roughly four fifths were seen once. In terms of age and location, participants ranged from roughly 18 to 95 years and lived in about 25 US areas. The study counted Cohort 3 donors as recovered given two negative PCRs, clearance, or symptom resolution. This CDR3 has 14 amino acids. Germline V gene sequence: CDR1 SGHNT, CDR2 YYREEE (reference sequence). Losses at the gene ends were 3 bases for V and 6 bases for J; bases not matched to a gene: 5.

The sequencing input was PBMCs or T cells enriched from blood (not recorded which). This clonotype originated in a man aged 40-49 years who had recovered from COVID-19. The chain has TRBV5-4 and TRBJ1-4; 7 nucleotides align to TRBD1. The CDR3 protein is CASSYRDSDEKLFF. The DNA of the CDR3 is TGTGCCAGCAGCTACCGGGACAGTGATGAAAAACTGTTTTTT.